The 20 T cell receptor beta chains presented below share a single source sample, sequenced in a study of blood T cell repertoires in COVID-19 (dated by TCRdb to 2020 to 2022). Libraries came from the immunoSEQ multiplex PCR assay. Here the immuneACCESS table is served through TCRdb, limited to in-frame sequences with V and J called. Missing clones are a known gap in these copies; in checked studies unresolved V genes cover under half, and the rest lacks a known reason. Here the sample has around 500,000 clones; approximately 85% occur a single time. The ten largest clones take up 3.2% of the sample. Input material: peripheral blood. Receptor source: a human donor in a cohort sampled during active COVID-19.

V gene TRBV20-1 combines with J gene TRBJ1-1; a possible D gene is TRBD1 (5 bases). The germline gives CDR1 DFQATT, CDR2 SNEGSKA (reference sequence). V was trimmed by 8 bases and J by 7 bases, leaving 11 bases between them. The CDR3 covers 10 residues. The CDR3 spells CSPKDSEAFF. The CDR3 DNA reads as TGCAGTCCAAAAGACAGTGAAGCTTTCTTT.

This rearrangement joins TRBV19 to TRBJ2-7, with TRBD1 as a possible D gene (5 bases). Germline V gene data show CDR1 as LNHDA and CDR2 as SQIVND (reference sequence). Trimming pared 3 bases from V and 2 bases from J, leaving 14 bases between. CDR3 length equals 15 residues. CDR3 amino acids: CASSIAGSVAYEQYF. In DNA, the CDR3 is TGTGCCAGTAGTATCGCAGGGTCAGTAGCCTACGAGCAGTACTTC.

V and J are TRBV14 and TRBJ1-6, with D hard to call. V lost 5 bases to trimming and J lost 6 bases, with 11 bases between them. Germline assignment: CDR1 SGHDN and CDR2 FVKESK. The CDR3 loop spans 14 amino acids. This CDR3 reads CASSYREANSPLHF. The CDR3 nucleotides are TGTGCCAGCAGCTACCGGGAAGCTAATTCACCCCTCCACTTT.

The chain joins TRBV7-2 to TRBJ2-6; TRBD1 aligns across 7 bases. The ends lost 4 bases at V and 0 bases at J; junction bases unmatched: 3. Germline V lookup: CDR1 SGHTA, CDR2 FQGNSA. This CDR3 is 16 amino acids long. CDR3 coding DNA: TGTGCCAGCAGCTCGGGACAGCACTCTGGGGCCAACGTCCTGACTTTC. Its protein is CASSSGQHSGANVLTF.

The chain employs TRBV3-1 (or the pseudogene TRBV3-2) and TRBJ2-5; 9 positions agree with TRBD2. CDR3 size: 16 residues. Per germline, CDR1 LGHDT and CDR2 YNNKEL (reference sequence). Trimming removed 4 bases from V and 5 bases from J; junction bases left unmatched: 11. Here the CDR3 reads CASSLTVAGDRETQYF. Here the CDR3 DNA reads TGTGCCAGCAGCCTCACCGTAGCGGGAGACCGGGAGACCCAGTACTTC.

This chain's CDR3 is CASSPRGLADEQYF. CDR3 bases: TGTGCCAGCTCACCACGCGGACTAGCCGACGAGCAGTACTTC. This chain joins TRBV18 and TRBJ2-7, with 8 positions matching TRBD2. Per germline, CDR1 KGHSH and CDR2 LQKENI. Trimming at V came to 1 base and at J to 5 bases, leaving 4 bases not matched to a gene. The CDR3 totals 14 residues.

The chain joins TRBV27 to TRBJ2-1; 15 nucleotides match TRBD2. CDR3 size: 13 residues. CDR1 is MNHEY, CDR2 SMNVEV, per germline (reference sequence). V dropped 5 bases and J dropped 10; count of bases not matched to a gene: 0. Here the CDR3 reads CASSGLAGGEQFF. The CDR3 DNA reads TGTGCCAGCAGTGGACTAGCGGGAGGGGAGCAGTTCTTC.

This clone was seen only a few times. DNA of the CDR3: TGTGCCTGGAGTGTATGGAAGACTAGCGGGAATGAGCAGTTCTTC. Its protein is CAWSVWKTSGNEQFF. The chain is built from TRBV30 and TRBJ2-1, with 10 bases lining up with TRBD2. The V and J ends lost 0 bases and 7 bases, in that order; junction bases with no gene match: 6. CDR1 is GTSNPN and CDR2 is SVGIG in the germline V gene (reference sequence). CDR3 length: 15 amino acids.

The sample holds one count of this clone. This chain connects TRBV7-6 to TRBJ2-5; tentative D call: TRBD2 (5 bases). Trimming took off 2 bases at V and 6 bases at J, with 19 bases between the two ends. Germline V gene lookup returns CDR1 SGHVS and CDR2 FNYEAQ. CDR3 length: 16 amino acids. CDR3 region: CASSLYPEGSGKTQYF. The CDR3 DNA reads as TGTGCCAGCAGCTTATATCCGGAAGGGAGTGGAAAGACCCAGTACTTC. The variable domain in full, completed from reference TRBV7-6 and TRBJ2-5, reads GAGVSQSPRYKVTKRGQDVALRCDPISGHVSLYWYRQALGQGPEFLTYFNYEAQQDKSGLPNDRFSAERPEGSISTLTIQRTEQRDSAMYRCASSLYPEGSGKTQYFGPGTRLLVL.

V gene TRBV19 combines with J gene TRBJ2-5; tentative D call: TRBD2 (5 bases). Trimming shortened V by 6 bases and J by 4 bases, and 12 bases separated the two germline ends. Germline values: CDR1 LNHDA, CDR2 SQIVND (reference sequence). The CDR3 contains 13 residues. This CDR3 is CASRVGVGETQYF. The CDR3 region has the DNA TGTGCCAGTAGGGTGGGAGTCGGAGAGACCCAGTACTTC.

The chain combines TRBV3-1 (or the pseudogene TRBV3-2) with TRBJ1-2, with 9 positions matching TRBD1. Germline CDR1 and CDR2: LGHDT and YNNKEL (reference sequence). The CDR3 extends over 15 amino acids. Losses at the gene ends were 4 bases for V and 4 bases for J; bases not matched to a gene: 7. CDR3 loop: CASSPQTGGIYGYTF. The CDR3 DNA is TGTGCCAGCAGCCCCCAGACAGGGGGTATCTATGGCTACACCTTC.

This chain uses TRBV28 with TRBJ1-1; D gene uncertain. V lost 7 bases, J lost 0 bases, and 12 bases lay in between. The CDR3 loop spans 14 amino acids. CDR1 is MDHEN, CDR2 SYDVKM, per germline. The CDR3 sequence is CASILAGMNTEAFF. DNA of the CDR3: TGTGCCAGCATCCTTGCGGGGATGAACACTGAAGCTTTCTTT.

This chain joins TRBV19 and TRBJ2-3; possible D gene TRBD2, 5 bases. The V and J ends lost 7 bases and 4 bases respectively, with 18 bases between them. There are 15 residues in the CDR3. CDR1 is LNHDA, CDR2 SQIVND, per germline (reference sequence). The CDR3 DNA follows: TGTGCCAGTATGCTCTCAGAGGGAATTGCAGATACGCAGTATTTT. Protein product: CASMLSEGIADTQYF.

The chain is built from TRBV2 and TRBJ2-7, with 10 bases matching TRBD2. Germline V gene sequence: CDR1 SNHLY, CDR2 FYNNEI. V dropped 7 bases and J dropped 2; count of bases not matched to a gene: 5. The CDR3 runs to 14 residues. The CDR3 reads CASNLAGGPYEQYF. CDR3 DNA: TGTGCCAGCAACTTAGCGGGAGGACCCTACGAGCAGTACTTC.

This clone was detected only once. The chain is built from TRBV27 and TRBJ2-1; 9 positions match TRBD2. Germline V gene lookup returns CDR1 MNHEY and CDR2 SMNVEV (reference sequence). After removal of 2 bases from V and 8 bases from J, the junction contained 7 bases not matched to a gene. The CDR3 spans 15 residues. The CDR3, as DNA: TGTGCCAGCAGTTTAATAGCGGGAGAAAAAGATGAGCAGTTCTTC. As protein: CASSLIAGEKDEQFF.

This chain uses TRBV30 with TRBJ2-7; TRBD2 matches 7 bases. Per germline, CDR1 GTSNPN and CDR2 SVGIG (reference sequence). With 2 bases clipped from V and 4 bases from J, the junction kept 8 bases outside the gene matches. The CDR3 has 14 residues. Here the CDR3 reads CAWSRGLGRYEQYF. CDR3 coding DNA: TGTGCCTGGAGTAGAGGACTAGGAAGGTACGAGCAGTACTTC.

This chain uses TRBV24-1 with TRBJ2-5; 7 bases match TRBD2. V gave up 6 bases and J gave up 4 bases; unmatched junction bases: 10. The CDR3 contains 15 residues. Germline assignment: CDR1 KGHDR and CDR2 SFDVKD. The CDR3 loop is CATSRGGSGGETQYF. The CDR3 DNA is TGTGCCACCAGTAGGGGTGGATCGGGGGGAGAGACCCAGTACTTC.

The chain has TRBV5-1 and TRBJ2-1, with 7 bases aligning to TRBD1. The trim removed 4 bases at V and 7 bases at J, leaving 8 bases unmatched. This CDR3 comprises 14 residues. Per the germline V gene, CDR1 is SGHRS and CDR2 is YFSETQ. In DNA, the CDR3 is TGCGCCAGCAGCGGTGGGACAGCGGCAAATGAGCAGTTCTTC. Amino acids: CASSGGTAANEQFF.

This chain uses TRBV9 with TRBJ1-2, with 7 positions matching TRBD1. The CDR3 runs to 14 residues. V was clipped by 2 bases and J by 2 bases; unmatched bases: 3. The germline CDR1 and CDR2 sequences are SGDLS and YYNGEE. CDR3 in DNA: TGTGCCAGCAGCGTGCTAGGGGGCAACTATGGCTACACCTTC. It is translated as CASSVLGGNYGYTF. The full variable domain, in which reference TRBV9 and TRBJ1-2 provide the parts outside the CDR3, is DSGVTQTPKHLITATGQRVTLRCSPRSGDLSVYWYQQSLDQGLQFLIQYYNGEERAKGNILERFSAQQFPDLHSELNLSSLELGDSALYFCASSVLGGNYGYTFGSGTRLTVV.

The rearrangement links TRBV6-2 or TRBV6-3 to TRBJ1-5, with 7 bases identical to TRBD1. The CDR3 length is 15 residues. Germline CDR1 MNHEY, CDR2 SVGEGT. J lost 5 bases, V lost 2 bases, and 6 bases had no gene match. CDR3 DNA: TGTGCCAGCAGTTACAGTGACAGGGACTATCAGCCCCAGCATTTT. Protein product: CASSYSDRDYQPQHF.